The T cell receptor (beta chain) described here comes from a study of cytomegalovirus exposure and HLA in healthy donors. Trimming removed 5 bases at V and 2 bases at J, with 13 bases between. CDR3 length equals 16 residues. Germline V gene sequence: CDR1 SGHVS, CDR2 FQNEAQ. The PCR had 60 Vbeta and 13 Jbeta primers. Method: immunoSEQ multiplex PCR; TCRdb's copy keeps in-frame clones and lacks some. The sample holds tens of thousands of clones, 70% to 85% seen once. The J gene is TRBJ1-6, the V gene TRBV7-8; tentatively, D is TRBD1 (6 bases). This sequence was found in a man aged 50-59 years in good health and CMV-seronegative. The sequencing input was PBMCs. The CDR3 sequence: CASSPYRVTYNSPLHF. CDR3 coding DNA: TGTGCCAGCAGCCCCTACAGGGTAACCTATAATTCACCCCTCCACTTT.